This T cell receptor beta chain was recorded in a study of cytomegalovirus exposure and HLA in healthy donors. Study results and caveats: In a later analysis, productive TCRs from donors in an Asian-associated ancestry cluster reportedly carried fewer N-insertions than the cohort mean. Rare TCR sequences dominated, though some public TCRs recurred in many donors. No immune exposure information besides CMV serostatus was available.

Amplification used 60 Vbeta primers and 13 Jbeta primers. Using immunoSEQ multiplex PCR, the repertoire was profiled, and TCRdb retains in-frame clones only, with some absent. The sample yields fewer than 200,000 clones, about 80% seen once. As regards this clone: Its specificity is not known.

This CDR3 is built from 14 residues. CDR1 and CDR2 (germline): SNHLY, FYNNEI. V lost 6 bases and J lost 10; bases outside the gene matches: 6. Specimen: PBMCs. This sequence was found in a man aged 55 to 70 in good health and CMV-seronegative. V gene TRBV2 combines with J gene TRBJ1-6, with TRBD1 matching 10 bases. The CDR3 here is CASSRDRGISPLHF. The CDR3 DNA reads TGTGCCAGCAGCCGGGACAGGGGAATATCACCCCTCCACTTT.